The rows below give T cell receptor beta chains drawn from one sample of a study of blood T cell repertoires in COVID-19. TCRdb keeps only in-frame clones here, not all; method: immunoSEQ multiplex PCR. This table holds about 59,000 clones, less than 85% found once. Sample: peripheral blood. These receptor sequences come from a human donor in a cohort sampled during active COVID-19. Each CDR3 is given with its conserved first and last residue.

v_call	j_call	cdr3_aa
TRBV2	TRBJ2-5	CASRGGSFQETQYF
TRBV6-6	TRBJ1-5	CASSYSQGSNQPQHF
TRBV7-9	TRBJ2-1	CASSSTANEQFF
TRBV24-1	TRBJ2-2	CATSDLQGAGTGELFF
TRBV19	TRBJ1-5	CASSIGGYSNQPQHF
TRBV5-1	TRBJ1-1	CASSLSGRGTEAFF
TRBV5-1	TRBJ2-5	CASSFIAGEETQYF
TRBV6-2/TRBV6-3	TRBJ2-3	CASSYSEGLAGSTDTQYF
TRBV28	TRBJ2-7	CASSARDRGIYEQYF
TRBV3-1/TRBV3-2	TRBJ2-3	CASSQGNDRGPAAPSTDTQYF
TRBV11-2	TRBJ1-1	CASINFRGATEAFF
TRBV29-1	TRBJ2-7	CSVEVTKTGGAYEQYF
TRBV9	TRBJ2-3	CASSVVLGLSTDTQYF
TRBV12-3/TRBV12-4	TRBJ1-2	CASRAQGWYGYTF
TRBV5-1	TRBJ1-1	CASSLVPDTEAFF
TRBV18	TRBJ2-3	CASSPSSEAADTQYF
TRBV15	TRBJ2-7	CATSPRWRGREGEYF
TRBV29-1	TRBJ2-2	CSVWDRATGELFF
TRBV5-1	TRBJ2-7	CASSLLAGGPGEQYF
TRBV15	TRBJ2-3	CATSRDLLETQYF
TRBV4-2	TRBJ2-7	CASSQTPGNEQYF
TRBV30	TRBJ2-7	CAWSWPRSAGIRGEQYF
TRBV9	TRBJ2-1	CASSVVGRGRSYNEQFF
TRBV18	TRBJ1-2	CASSPPQQDGYTF
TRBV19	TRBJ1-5	CATQRQANQPQHF
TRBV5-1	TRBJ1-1	CASSLPGTGNTEAFF